A selection of T cell receptor beta chains follows, all from one sample in a study of OX40 agonist ivuxolimab in advanced cancers. Here immunoSEQ multiplex PCR was the method, and the copy in TCRdb shows in-frame clones only, minus some. Here the sample spans about 45,000 clones, approximately 90% being singletons. The specimen comprised CD4+ or CD8+ T cells sorted from blood, sampled in a trial of the OX40 agonist ivuxolimab. All receptors come from an adult with an advanced solid tumor such as melanoma, head and neck, liver or kidney cancer. The CDR3 runs from the conserved cysteine through the conserved F or W. D genes are given only for firm matches. Expanded clones are given a class, and other clones once, few, many or no size at all.

TRBD1 . TRBJ2-7 TRBV28 TGTGCCAGCAGTTTGTTTTGGGACAGCCGGACCTACGAGCAGTACTTC CASSLFWDSRTYEQYF
. . TRBJ2-7 TRBV9 TGTGCCAGCAGCGTAGCAACGGCCTTGGCCTACGAGCAGTACTTC CASSVATALAYEQYF
TRBD1 once TRBJ2-3 TRBV4-1 TGCGCCAGCAGCCAAGAGTGGACAGGAGGAGATACGCAGTATTTT CASSQEWTGGDTQYF
. . TRBJ1-4 TRBV30 TGTGCCTGGAGAGGCGGCGTGGGTTATTGGGAAAAACTGTTTTTT CAWRGGVGYWEKLFF
TRBD2 . TRBJ2-5 TRBV5-1 TGCGCCAGCAGCTTGGCCCGGACTAGCGGCCGCCTTGCGCAAGAGACCCAGTACTTC CASSLARTSGRLAQETQYF
. few TRBJ1-1 TRBV5-1 TGCGCCAGCAGCTTGGAGGTCCTCTCCATGAACACTGAAGCTTTCTTT CASSLEVLSMNTEAFF
. once TRBJ2-5 TRBV28 TGTGCCAGCACAACGTCCCTCCTTGGAGGGGAGCAGTACTTC CASTTSLLGGEQYF
. . TRBJ2-3 TRBV6-5 TGTGCCAGCAGTTACCGGAGGGACGATACGCAGTATTTT CASSYRRDDTQYF
TRBD1 . TRBJ1-5 TRBV6-6 TGTGCCAGCAGAAGCCTCAACAGGGGCCAGCCCCAGCATTTT CASRSLNRGQPQHF
TRBD1 once TRBJ2-7 TRBV29-1 TGCAGCGTTGAAGGGGGACAGGGGGTAGACGAGCAGTACTTC CSVEGGQGVDEQYF
TRBD1 . TRBJ1-3 TRBV11-2 TGTGCCAGCAGTTCACGGGACAGCAAAAACACCATATATTTT CASSSRDSKNTIYF
TRBD1 . TRBJ2-7 TRBV6-1 TGTGCCCTCAGACAGGGCCCGACCTACGAGCAGTACTTC CALRQGPTYEQYF
. once TRBJ2-1 TRBV27 TGTGCCAGCAGCCTGGGGTACAATGAGCAGTTCTTC CASSLGYNEQFF
. . TRBJ2-3 TRBV6-1 TGTGCCAGCAGTGAAGTGTGGAGCACAGATACGCAGTATTTT CASSEVWSTDTQYF
TRBD2 . TRBJ2-1 TRBV5-1 TGCGCCAGCAGCCTAGCGGGAGGTCCCAGCTCTTTTGAGCAGTTCTTC CASSLAGGPSSFEQFF
. once TRBJ2-3 TRBV7-6 TGTGCCAGCAGCTTAGGATCGGTCTCAGATACGCAGTATTTT CASSLGSVSDTQYF
TRBD2 . TRBJ2-7 TRBV7-8 TGTGCCAGCAGCCCCTCGCGGGAGGACGAGCAGTACTTC CASSPSREDEQYF
. . TRBJ1-6 TRBV19 TGTGCCAGTAGCCACAGGGACAATTCACCCCTCCACTTT CASSHRDNSPLHF
. . TRBJ2-5 TRBV5-1 TGCGCCAGCAGCTTGGGAGGGGCAGGTAATGGAGAGACCCAGTACTTC CASSLGGAGNGETQYF
. . TRBJ2-1 TRBV28 TGTGCCAGCACATACCGCGGGATAAGGCATGAGCAGTTCTTC CASTYRGIRHEQFF
. . TRBJ2-7 TRBV6-1 TGTGCCAGCAGTGAAATACGGCTAACCAACTACGAGCAGTACTTC CASSEIRLTNYEQYF
. . TRBJ2-3 TRBV5-1 TGCGCCAGCAGCTTGGCCTGGCGGGGCAGCACAGATACGCAGTATTTT CASSLAWRGSTDTQYF
. . TRBJ2-7 TRBV28 TGTGCCAGCAGTCGCCGGGGGAGCTACGAGCAGTACTTC CASSRRGSYEQYF
TRBD1 . TRBJ2-2 TRBV19 TGTGCCAGTAGCCTGACAGGGGTGAGAAATGAGCTGTTTTTT CASSLTGVRNELFF
. . TRBJ1-2 TRBV5-6 TGTGCCAGCAGCCCCCGGCGGGTCGGCTATGGCTACACCTTC CASSPRRVGYGYTF
TRBD2 once TRBJ2-1 TRBV7-8 TGTGCCAGCAGCTTATTAGCGGGAATTGGCTATGAGCAGTTCTTC CASSLLAGIGYEQFF
TRBD2 once TRBJ2-1 TRBV6-4 TGTGCCAGCAGCTTGACGGGGCTAGCGGGAGGGAATGAGCAGTTCTTC CASSLTGLAGGNEQFF
TRBD2 . TRBJ2-1 TRBV14 TGTGCCAGCAGGACGAGCGGGAGTCAGGGTGAGCAGTTCTTC CASRTSGSQGEQFF
TRBD1 . TRBJ2-7 TRBV18 TGTGCCAGCTCACCCATACAGGGGTATCCTTCCTACGAGCAGTACTTC CASSPIQGYPSYEQYF
TRBD1 . TRBJ2-1 TRBV7-9 TGTGCCAGCACCTCCTGGCGGGACAGGTCCTACAATGAGCAGTTCTTC CASTSWRDRSYNEQFF